This is a list of T cell receptor beta chains from one sample in a study of shared clonotypes between healthy human individuals. The table came from immunoSEQ multiplex PCR; TCRdb's copy has only in-frame clones and leaves some out. Of some 2,400,000 clones in the sample, about 94% were seen once. Sequences were obtained from naive CD4+ T cells sorted from blood. These receptors all stem from a man aged 18 to 35 in good health. Each CDR3 is given with its conserved first and last residue. D genes are given only for firm matches. Where a row states a size, it is once, few, many or the class of an expanded clone; other rows omit it.

clone size	D gene	V gene	J gene	CDR3 protein	CDR3 DNA
.	.	TRBV2	TRBJ2-5	CASTKGTTGETQYF	TGTGCCAGCACCAAAGGGACAACGGGGGAGACCCAGTACTTC
.	TRBD1	TRBV27	TRBJ2-7	CASSSKTWTGFRLVDEQYF	TGTGCCAGCAGTTCCAAAACCTGGACAGGGTTCCGTCTGGTCGACGAGCAGTACTTC
.	TRBD1	TRBV15	TRBJ2-2	CATSGDRAQNTGELFF	TGTGCCACCAGCGGTGACAGGGCCCAGAACACCGGGGAGCTGTTTTTT
.	TRBD1	TRBV2	TRBJ2-1	CASRLTGGVYEQFF	TGTGCCAGCAGGTTGACAGGGGGCGTCTATGAGCAGTTCTTC
.	.	TRBV21-1	TRBJ1-1	CASSKVLGQVEAFF	TGTGCCAGCAGCAAAGTATTAGGACAAGTGGAAGCTTTCTTT
.	.	TRBV2	TRBJ1-5	CASTKDRANQPQHF	TGTGCCAGCACCAAGGACAGAGCGAATCAGCCCCAGCATTTT
.	.	TRBV7-9	TRBJ2-3	CASTPGGGGLGDTQYF	TGTGCCAGCACCCCAGGAGGGGGGGGTTTAGGAGATACGCAGTATTTT
.	.	TRBV6-5	TRBJ1-2	CASSYSKQRGYTF	TGTGCCAGCAGTTACTCGAAACAGAGGGGCTACACCTTC
.	TRBD1	TRBV30	TRBJ1-4	CAWSSTGQGNEKLFF	TGTGCCTGGAGTAGTACGGGACAGGGTAATGAAAAACTGTTTTTT
.	.	TRBV5-1	TRBJ2-5	CASSLGQVVQETQYF	TGCGCCAGCAGCTTGGGACAAGTGGTTCAAGAGACCCAGTACTTC
.	.	TRBV9	TRBJ1-2	CASSPGLWAYGYTF	TGTGCCAGCAGCCCCGGTTTGTGGGCCTATGGCTACACCTTC
.	TRBD1	TRBV7-2	TRBJ2-2	CASSLRGPANTGELFF	TGTGCCAGCAGCCTCAGGGGGCCGGCGAACACCGGGGAGCTGTTTTTT
.	.	TRBV27	TRBJ2-3	CASSQLGVRASDTQYF	TGTGCCAGCAGTCAATTGGGGGTGCGGGCGTCGGATACGCAGTATTTT
.	TRBD1	TRBV10-1	TRBJ2-1	CASSVTGTGVYNEQFF	TGCGCCAGCAGTGTAACCGGGACAGGGGTATACAATGAGCAGTTCTTC
.	TRBD2	TRBV5-1	TRBJ2-5	CASSVAGTSGTETQYF	TGCGCCAGCAGCGTAGCCGGGACTAGCGGGACGGAGACCCAGTACTTC
.	.	TRBV21-1	TRBJ1-5	CASSKGGTGGRQPQHF	TGTGCCAGCAGCAAAGGGGGGACAGGGGGCAGGCAGCCCCAGCATTTT
.	.	TRBV4-1	TRBJ1-5	CASSHVGGPDQPQHF	TGCGCCAGCAGCCATGTGGGGGGGCCGGATCAGCCCCAGCATTTT
.	.	TRBV2	TRBJ2-4	CASGRDRVKNIQYF	TGTGCCAGCGGGAGGGACAGAGTGAAAAACATTCAGTACTTC
.	TRBD1	TRBV27	TRBJ2-7	CASSFTGTGRNEQYF	TGTGCCAGCAGTTTCACCGGGACAGGGAGGAACGAGCAGTACTTC
once	.	TRBV10-3	TRBJ2-1	CAISSSTASYNEQFF	TGTGCCATCAGTTCCAGTACCGCCTCCTACAATGAGCAGTTCTTC
once	.	TRBV7-8	TRBJ1-5	CASSQTSWGDQPQHF	TGTGCCAGCAGCCAAACGTCGTGGGGCGACCAGCCCCAGCATTTT
.	.	TRBV30	TRBJ2-2	CAWSVLQGRSGELFF	TGTGCCTGGAGTGTACTACAGGGGAGGTCCGGGGAGCTGTTTTTT
.	.	TRBV5-1	TRBJ1-2	CASSLGQSYGYTF	TGCGCCAGCAGCTTGGGACAGAGTTATGGCTACACCTTC
.	TRBD2	TRBV2	TRBJ2-5	CASSEAPAGGPVVQETQYF	TGTGCCAGCAGTGAAGCGCCTGCGGGAGGGCCGGTAGTCCAAGAGACCCAGTACTTC
.	TRBD2	TRBV5-1	TRBJ2-3	CASSPTSRDTQYF	TGCGCCAGCAGCCCGACTAGCCGCGATACGCAGTATTTT
.	.	TRBV7-5	TRBJ2-1	CARSLFQVAGSSYNEQFF	TGTGCCAGAAGCTTATTCCAGGTAGCGGGAAGCTCCTACAATGAGCAGTTCTTC
.	TRBD2	TRBV5-4	TRBJ2-5	CASRPGGQETQYF	TGTGCCAGCAGGCCGGGGGGCCAAGAGACCCAGTACTTC
.	TRBD1	TRBV6-5	TRBJ2-3	CASSYSDRATDTQYF	TGTGCCAGCAGTTACTCGGACAGGGCTACAGATACGCAGTATTTT
.	.	TRBV6-6	TRBJ1-2	CASSSGYGYTF	TGTGCCAGCAGCAGTGGATATGGCTACACCTTC
.	.	TRBV6-6	TRBJ1-2	CASYKEGYTF	TGTGCCAGTTATAAGGAAGGCTACACCTTC
.	.	TRBV19	TRBJ1-3	CASSIRSSGNTIYF	TGTGCCAGTAGTATACGCAGCTCTGGAAACACCATATATTTT
.	.	TRBV2	TRBJ1-1	CASRGGRGGTEAFF	TGTGCCAGCAGGGGTGGTAGGGGCGGCACTGAAGCTTTCTTT
.	TRBD1	TRBV18	TRBJ2-5	CASSPYKQGYQETQYF	TGTGCCAGCTCACCCTACAAACAGGGGTACCAAGAGACCCAGTACTTC
.	TRBD2	TRBV10-1	TRBJ2-3	CASGGLATDTQYF	TGCGCCAGCGGGGGACTAGCAACAGATACGCAGTATTTT
.	.	TRBV28	TRBJ2-7	CASSILTGYGREEQYF	TGTGCCAGCAGTATCCTAACAGGGTATGGCCGGGAAGAGCAGTACTTC
.	.	TRBV4-1	TRBJ2-5	CASSRQIQETQYF	TGCGCCAGCAGCCGCCAGATCCAAGAGACCCAGTACTTC
.	.	TRBV11-2	TRBJ1-1	CASSLGTGMNTEAFF	TGTGCCAGCAGCTTAGGAACGGGAATGAACACTGAAGCTTTCTTT
.	.	TRBV28	TRBJ2-1	CASSPPWGHEQFF	TGTGCCAGCAGTCCCCCCTGGGGGCATGAGCAGTTCTTC
.	TRBD1	TRBV2	TRBJ1-2	CASSSSLGTGNYGYTF	TGTGCCAGCAGTTCGAGCTTAGGGACAGGGAACTATGGCTACACCTTC
.	.	TRBV30	TRBJ1-5	CAWSEGHSNQPQHF	TGTGCCTGGAGTGAAGGACACAGCAATCAGCCCCAGCATTTT
.	TRBD1	TRBV30	TRBJ1-5	CAWSGTGGFNQPQHF	TGTGCCTGGAGTGGGACAGGGGGTTTCAATCAGCCCCAGCATTTT